This entry concerns a single T cell receptor (beta chain). Its antigen remains unknown. This specimen belongs to a study of Ad26.COV2.S vaccination and SARS-CoV-2 variants. The treatment here: about 20 received Ad26.COV2.S at low or high dose, single or two shots; 5 received placebo; per-sample allocation not given. Vaccine and placebo recipients were sampled on day 63 after the first injection. Sequencing used immunoSEQ multiplex PCR; TCRdb keeps in-frame clones, though not all of them. The table has about 400,000 clones, 88% seen once. The CDR3 length is 16 residues. Study observations and caveats: Spike-specific CD8+ and CD4+ T cell responses reportedly showed substantial breadth after vaccination.

The sequence derives from a person aged 18-60 years who received the Ad26.COV2.S COVID-19 vaccine or a placebo. The specimen comprised peripheral blood, sampled in a trial of Ad26.COV2.S vaccine versus placebo. The V call is TRBV21-1, the J call TRBJ1-2. TRBV21-1 is shown as a pseudogene. CDR3 loop: CARVIGSPQSNYGYTF. Here the CDR3 DNA reads TGTGCCAGAGTCATAGGCAGCCCGCAATCAAACTATGGCTACACCTTC.